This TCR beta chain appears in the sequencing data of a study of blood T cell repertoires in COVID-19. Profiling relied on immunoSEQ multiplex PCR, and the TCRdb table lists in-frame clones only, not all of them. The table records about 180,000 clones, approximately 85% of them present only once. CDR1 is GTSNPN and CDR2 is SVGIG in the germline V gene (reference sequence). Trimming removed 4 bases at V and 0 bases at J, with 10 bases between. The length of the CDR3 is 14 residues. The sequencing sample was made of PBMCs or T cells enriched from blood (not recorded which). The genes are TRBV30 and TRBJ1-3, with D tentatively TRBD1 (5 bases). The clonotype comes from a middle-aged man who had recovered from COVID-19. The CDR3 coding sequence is TGTGCCTGGATGGTGGGGGGCTCTGGAAACACCATATATTTT. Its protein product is CAWMVGGSGNTIYF.